This TCR beta chain was recorded in a study of T cells in Graves' hyperthyroidism and ophthalmopathy. Study information: Blood was drawn when the patient was first diagnosed and still untreated.

RNA transcripts served as the template for amplifying TCR beta CDR3 regions. The TCR CDR3 first-round RT-PCR relied on the HTBI primer set. TCRdb ran MiXCR on the multiplex PCR reads and lists one entry per CDR3 protein. The data contain some 400,000 distinct CDR3 sequences, 13% of them singletons. This clonotype was detected a few times. Patients were aged 18 to 65, had disease duration under 2 months, and had newly diagnosed hyperthyroidism. Preceding any ophthalmopathy symptoms, the blood sample dates from first hyperthyroidism diagnosis. Cells are PBMCs isolated from 9 to 10 ml of fresh blood. This CDR3 contains 13 residues. Germline-derived CDR1 and CDR2 are ENHRY and SYGVKD. The V end lost 2 bases, the J end lost 6 bases, and 10 bases lay between the germline ends.

The sequenced material came from blood. The chain carries TRBV10-3 and TRBJ1-1; D call uncertain. The sequence derives from a man aged 25 to 40 with Graves' hyperthyroidism that later progressed to Graves' ophthalmopathy. The CDR3 coding sequence is TGTGCCATCAGTGAGAATACCCCCCCTGAAGCTTTCTTT. This gives the protein CAISENTPPEAFF.